This is a list of T cell receptor beta chains from one sample in a study of T cells in Graves' hyperthyroidism and ophthalmopathy. MiXCR was run by TCRdb on the multiplex PCR reads, yielding one entry per CDR3 protein. The top ten hold roughly 19% of the sample, which has about 570,000 distinct CDR3 sequences, around 46% seen once. The specimen sequenced was peripheral blood or thyroid tissue (not recorded which). The receptors originated from an adult woman with Graves' disease, either hyperthyroidism or ophthalmopathy (not recorded which). CDR3s include the opening cysteine and the closing phenylalanine or tryptophan. D genes are given only for firm matches. Clone size is given for some rows only: seen once, a few or many times, or a class if the clone is expanded.

TRBV20-1	TRBD1	TRBJ2-6	many	CSARDRQGSGANVLTF	TGCAGTGCTAGAGATCGACAGGGCTCTGGGGCCAACGTCCTGACTTTC
TRBV7-9	NA	TRBJ1-5	many	CASSLMAQPQHF	TGTGCCAGCAGCTTAATGGCTCAGCCCCAGCATTTT
TRBV19	NA	TRBJ1-1	NA	CAVTGGITEAFF	TGTGCCGTCACGGGAGGGATAACTGAAGCTTTCTTT
TRBV7-2	TRBD2	TRBJ2-5	many	CASGTGGSQETQYF	TGTGCCAGTGGGACGGGAGGGTCCCAAGAGACCCAGTACTTC
TRBV19	TRBD1	TRBJ1-2	NA	CASSKDRLRDYGYTF	TGTGCCAGTAGCAAGGACAGGTTGCGAGACTATGGCTACACCTTC
TRBV19	NA	TRBJ1-5	NA	CASSIRGSDNQPQHF	TGTGCCAGTAGTATTCGGGGCAGTGACAATCAGCCCCAGCATTTT
TRBV6-1	NA	TRBJ2-7	many	CASRETTVYRSYEQYF	TGTGCCAGCAGAGAAACGACGGTCTACCGATCCTACGAGCAGTACTTC
TRBV2	TRBD1	TRBJ1-5	once	CACSVSTGPNQPQHF	TGTGCCTGCAGTGTCTCGACAGGGCCCAATCAGCCCCAGCATTTT
TRBV20-1	TRBD2	TRBJ2-5	NA	CSARDRAGGGETQYF	TGCAGTGCTAGAGATAGAGCGGGAGGGGGAGAGACCCAGTACTTC
TRBV28	NA	TRBJ1-5	few	CASTPFYSNQPQHF	TGTGCCAGCACCCCCTTTTATAGCAATCAGCCCCAGCATTTT
TRBV10-3	NA	TRBJ2-3	NA	CAISGSTDTQYF	TGTGCCATCAGTGGAAGCACAGATACGCAGTATTTT
TRBV24-1	TRBD2	TRBJ2-1	NA	CATSDYQVGGDEQFF	TGTGCCACCAGTGATTACCAGGTTGGGGGGGATGAGCAGTTCTTC
TRBV7-9	NA	TRBJ1-1	NA	CASSLRQAENTEAFF	TGTGCCAGCAGCTTGAGGCAGGCGGAGAACACTGAAGCTTTCTTT
TRBV6-6	NA	TRBJ1-6	NA	CASRQTSGRANSPLHF	TGTGCCAGCAGGCAGACTAGCGGGAGGGCCAATTCACCCCTCCACTTT
TRBV9	TRBD1	TRBJ1-3	many	CASSQDRGNTIYF	TGTGCCAGCAGCCAGGACAGGGGCAACACCATATATTTT
TRBV3-1	NA	TRBJ2-7	many	CASMGLEYEQYF	TGTGCCAGCATGGGTTTAGAGTACGAGCAGTACTTC
TRBV7-9	NA	TRBJ1-3	many	CASSPRHGGENTIYF	TGTGCCAGCAGCCCAAGACATGGTGGCGAAAACACCATATATTTT
TRBV20-1	NA	TRBJ1-5	few	CSVDLSGDQPQHF	TGCAGCGTTGACTTAAGTGGGGATCAGCCCCAGCATTTT
TRBV5-4	NA	TRBJ2-5	NA	CASSPSAETQYF	TGTGCCAGCAGCCCTAGCGCCGAGACCCAGTACTTC
TRBV29-1	NA	TRBJ2-7	once	CSVEATGSYEQYF	TGCAGCGTTGAAGCAACAGGTTCTTACGAGCAGTACTTC
TRBV20-1	NA	TRBJ1-5	many	CSARVPNRPGDQPQHF	TGCAGTGCTAGAGTCCCAAATAGGCCGGGGGATCAGCCCCAGCATTTT
TRBV5-5	TRBD1	TRBJ1-6	NA	CASSLQGAQNSPLHF	TGTGCCAGCAGCTTACAGGGGGCGCAAAATTCACCCCTCCACTTT
TRBV4-1	NA	TRBJ1-6	many	CASSRGQLLGYNSPLHF	TGCGCCAGCAGCCGCGGACAGCTGCTCGGGTATAATTCACCCCTCCACTTT
TRBV19	NA	TRBJ2-7	many	CASSISDRSIYEQYF	TGTGCCAGTAGTATAAGTGACAGGTCCATCTACGAGCAGTACTTC
TRBV5-1	TRBD1	TRBJ1-1	many	CASGTGHGVNTEAFF	TGCGCCAGCGGGACAGGGCATGGGGTGAACACTGAAGCTTTCTTT
TRBV20-1	NA	TRBJ1-4	many	CSARTGSANEKLFF	TGCAGTGCTAGAACAGGCTCAGCTAATGAAAAACTGTTTTTT